This TCR beta chain appears in the sequencing data of a study of shared clonotypes between healthy human individuals. Findings and caveats of the study: Sorted-subset sequencing was shown by rarefaction to be incomplete despite large depth. Larger estimated richness was generally seen in naive subsets than in memory subsets.

About this clone: Its specificity is unknown.

Germline-derived CDR1 and CDR2 are MNHEY and SMNVEV (reference sequence). This CDR3 has 15 residues. The V end was cut by 3 bases, the J end by 0 bases, with 6 bases between. The sorted-subset replicate PCRs were given about 200 ng DNA, which is around 29,000 T cell genomes. Per the authors' pipeline: Owing to the provision of junction-only sequences devoid of quality scores by immunoSEQ, filtering differed. Assay: immunoSEQ multiplex PCR; the TCRdb copy retains only in-frame clones and omits some. V and J calls and clone size are copied from that table; D and trimming were computed from the DNA. The table has around 510,000 clones, 95% to 97% seen once; the top ten hold approximately 0.067%.

Sequencing was carried out using naive CD4+ T cells sorted from blood. Subset noted: CD45RA+ positively selected. This TCR came from a woman in her 30s in good health. The rearrangement links TRBV27 to TRBJ2-6; no firm D call. CDR3 sequence: CASSFRYSGANVLTF. CDR3 in DNA: TGTGCCAGCAGTTTCCGGTACTCTGGGGCCAACGTCCTGACTTTC.